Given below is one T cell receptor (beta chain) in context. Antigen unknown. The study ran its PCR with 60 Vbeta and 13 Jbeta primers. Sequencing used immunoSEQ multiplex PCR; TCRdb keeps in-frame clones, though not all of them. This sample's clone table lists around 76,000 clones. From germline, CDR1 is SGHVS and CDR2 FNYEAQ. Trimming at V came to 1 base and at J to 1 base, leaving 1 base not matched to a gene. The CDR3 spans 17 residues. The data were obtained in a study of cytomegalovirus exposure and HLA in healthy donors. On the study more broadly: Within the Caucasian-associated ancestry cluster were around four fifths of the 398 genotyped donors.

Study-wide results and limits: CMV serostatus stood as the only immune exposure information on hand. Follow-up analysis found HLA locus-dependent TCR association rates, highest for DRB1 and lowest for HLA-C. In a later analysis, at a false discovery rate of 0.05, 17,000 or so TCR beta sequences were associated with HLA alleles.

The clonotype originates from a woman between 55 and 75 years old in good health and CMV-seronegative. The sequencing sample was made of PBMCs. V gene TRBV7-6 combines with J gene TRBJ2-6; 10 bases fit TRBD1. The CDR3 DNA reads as TGTGCCAGCAGCTTAGGGACAGGGGGGTCTGGGGCCAACGTCCTGACTTTC. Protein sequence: CASSLGTGGSGANVLTF.